The table lists the clone carrying this T cell receptor (beta chain) with a few counts. Produced via immunoSEQ multiplex PCR; TCRdb's table is partial and in-frame only. The data contain around 120,000 clones, 85% to 90% of them singletons. This entry comes from a study of blood T cell repertoires in COVID-19. Study summary: Researchers got acute and convalescent COVID-19 samples from the United States, Italy and Spain. Nucleic acid was either cDNA or gDNA, and it came from T cells, B-cell-depleted T cells, or PBMCs.

V dropped 0 bases and J dropped 1 base, with 7 bases sitting between them. The germline V gene has CDR1 SGHKS and CDR2 YYEKEE (reference sequence). This CDR3 has 14 amino acids. The specimen was peripheral blood. J is TRBJ1-2 and V is TRBV5-5; no clear D gene. The TCR was taken from a woman aged 55-70 years with COVID-19, enrolled during active disease. The CDR3 region has the DNA TGTGCCAGCAGCTTGGATCAGCGTAACTATGGCTACACCTTC. This gives the protein CASSLDQRNYGYTF. The full variable domain, its missing parts supplied by reference TRBV5-5 and TRBJ1-2, is DAGVTQSPTHLIKTRGQQVTLRCSPISGHKSVSWYQQVLGQGPQFIFQYYEKEERGRGNFPDRFSARQFPNYSSELNVNALLLGDSALYLCASSLDQRNYGYTFGSGTRLTVV.